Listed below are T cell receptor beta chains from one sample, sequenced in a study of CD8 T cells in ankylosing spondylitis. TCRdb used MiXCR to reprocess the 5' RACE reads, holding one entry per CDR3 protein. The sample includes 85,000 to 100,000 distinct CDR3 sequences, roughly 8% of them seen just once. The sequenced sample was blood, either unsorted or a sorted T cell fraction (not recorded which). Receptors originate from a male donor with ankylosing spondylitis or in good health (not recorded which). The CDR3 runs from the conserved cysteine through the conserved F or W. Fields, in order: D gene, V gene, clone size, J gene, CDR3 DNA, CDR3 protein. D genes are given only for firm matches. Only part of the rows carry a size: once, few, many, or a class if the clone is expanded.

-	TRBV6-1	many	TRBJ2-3	TGTGCCAGCTCCCGGGACCCCATCCTGTCTAGCACAGATACGCAGTATTTT	CASSRDPILSSTDTQYF
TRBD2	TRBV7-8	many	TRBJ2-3	TGTGCCAGCAGCTCGCGGACTAGCGGGGGGAATGGAGGGTCTGATACGCAGTATTTT	CASSSRTSGGNGGSDTQYF
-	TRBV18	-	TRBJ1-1	TGTGCCAGCTCACCAGGTACTGTTGGGGGACAAGCTTTCTTT	CASSPGTVGGQAFF
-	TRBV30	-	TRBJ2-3	TGTGCCTTGACTAGTTCCCCAGATACGCAGTATTTT	CALTSSPDTQYF
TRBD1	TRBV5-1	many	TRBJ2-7	TGCGCCAGCAGCTTAGGAGCCGGGACAGGGATTGAGCAGTACTTC	CASSLGAGTGIEQYF
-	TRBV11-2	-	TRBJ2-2	TGTGCCAGCAGCTTAGAGTATCTTGCCGGGGAGCTGTTTTTT	CASSLEYLAGELFF
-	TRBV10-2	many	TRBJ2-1	TGCGCCAGCAGTGTGATATATGAGCAGTTCTTC	CASSVIYEQFF
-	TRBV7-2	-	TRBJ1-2	TGTGCCAGCAGCTTAGGGGCAGGGCAAGATTATGGCTACACCTTC	CASSLGAGQDYGYTF
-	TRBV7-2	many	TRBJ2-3	TGTGCCAGCAGCCTCTCTACTAGCACAGATACGCAGTATTTT	CASSLSTSTDTQYF
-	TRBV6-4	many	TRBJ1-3	TGTGCCAGCCGTTGGCGGGGAAACTCTGGAAACACCATATATTTT	CASRWRGNSGNTIYF
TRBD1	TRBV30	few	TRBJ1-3	TGTGCCTGGAGTGTAGGACAGGGAGGAAACACCATATATTTT	CAWSVGQGGNTIYF
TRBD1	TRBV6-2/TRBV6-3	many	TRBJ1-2	TGTGCCAGCAGTTACCGGCAGGGGGATGGCTACACCTTC	CASSYRQGDGYTF
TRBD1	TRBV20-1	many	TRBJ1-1	TGCAGTGCTCCCGGGACAGGGACGGGGCACACTGAAGCTTTCTTT	CSAPGTGTGHTEAFF
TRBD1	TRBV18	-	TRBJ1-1	TGTGCCAGTTTCAGGGACAGGGAGTCTGAAGCTTTCTTT	CASFRDRESEAFF
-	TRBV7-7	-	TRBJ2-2	TGTGCTAGCAGCTTCGCCGGGACACTTAAGACCGGGGAGCTGTTTTTT	CASSFAGTLKTGELFF
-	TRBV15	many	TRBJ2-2	TGTGCCACCAGCAGAGGACGGACGGAGAACACCGGGGAGCTGTTTTTT	CATSRGRTENTGELFF
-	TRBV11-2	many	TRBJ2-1	TGTGCCAGCAGCTTGGCCCAGCTGTACAATGAGCAGTTCTTC	CASSLAQLYNEQFF
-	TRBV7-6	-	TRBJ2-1	TGTGCCAGCAGCTTAGTGGGCGGAGACTACAATGAGCAGTTCTTC	CASSLVGGDYNEQFF
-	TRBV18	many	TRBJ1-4	TGTGCCAGCTCACCCAGGACACTAACTAATGAAAAACTGTTTTTT	CASSPRTLTNEKLFF
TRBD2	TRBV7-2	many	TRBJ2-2	TGTGCCAGCAGCTTAGGTCCTCGGGGGGTCGGGGAGCTGTTTTTT	CASSLGPRGVGELFF
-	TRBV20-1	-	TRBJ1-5	TGCAGTGCTCTAGGCGATGATCGGCCCCAGCATTTT	CSALGDDRPQHF
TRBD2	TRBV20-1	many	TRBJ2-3	TGCAGTGCTAGAGGTTGGGCTAGCGGCCCAGATACGCAGTATTTT	CSARGWASGPDTQYF
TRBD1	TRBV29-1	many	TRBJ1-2	TGCAGCGTTGTGGACAGGGTGGGCGGCTACACCTTC	CSVVDRVGGYTF
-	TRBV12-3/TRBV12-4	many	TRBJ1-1	TGTGCCAGCAGTTTAGGGGTCCACATGAACACTGAAGCTTTCTTT	CASSLGVHMNTEAFF
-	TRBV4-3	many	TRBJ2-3	TGCGCCAGCAGCCAAGATTTGCAAGATACGCAGTATTTT	CASSQDLQDTQYF
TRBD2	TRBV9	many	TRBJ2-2	TGTGCCAGCAGCGTATCTGGGCGGGGGGACACCGGGGAGCTGTTTTTT	CASSVSGRGDTGELFF
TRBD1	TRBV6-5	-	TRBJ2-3	TGTGCCAGCAGTTGGACCGGGACAGCAAAGACGCAGTATTTT	CASSWTGTAKTQYF
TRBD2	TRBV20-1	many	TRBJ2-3	TGCAGTGCTAGATACGGGAGGCCAGATACGCAGTATTTT	CSARYGRPDTQYF
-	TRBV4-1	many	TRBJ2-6	TGCGCCAGCAGCCAAGTCCGTGCTAGCTCCGACTCTGGGGCCAACGTCCTGACTTTC	CASSQVRASSDSGANVLTF
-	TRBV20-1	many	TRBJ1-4	TGCAGTGCTAGAACCATGAGGGCTCGGAGGGATGAAAAACTGTTTTTT	CSARTMRARRDEKLFF
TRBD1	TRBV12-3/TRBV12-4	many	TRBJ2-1	TGTGCCAGCAGCCTCGGACAGGGGGTATCATATGAGCAGTTCTTC	CASSLGQGVSYEQFF
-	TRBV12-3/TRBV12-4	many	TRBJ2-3	TGTGCCAGCAGTTTGCAACAGGGTGCAGATACGCAGTATTTT	CASSLQQGADTQYF
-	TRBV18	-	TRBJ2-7	TGTGCCAGCTCACCAGATAGGGGCCCCTACGAGCAGTACTTC	CASSPDRGPYEQYF
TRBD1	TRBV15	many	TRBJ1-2	TGTGCCACCAGCAGAGACCTGACAGGGATCCCCTATGGCTACACCTTC	CATSRDLTGIPYGYTF
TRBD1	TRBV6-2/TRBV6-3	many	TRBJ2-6	TGTGCCAGCTTTACAGGGGTGGACGTCCTGACTTTC	CASFTGVDVLTF
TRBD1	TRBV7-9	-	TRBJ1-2	TGTGCCAGCAGCTTCGACAGGGGGCAAATCTATGGCTACACCTTC	CASSFDRGQIYGYTF
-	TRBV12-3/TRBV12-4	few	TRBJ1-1	TGTGCCAGCAGTTTATTAGGAAGGAACACTGAAGCTTTCTTT	CASSLLGRNTEAFF
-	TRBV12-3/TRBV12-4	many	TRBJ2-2	TGTGCCAGCACCAAATGGGAAAACACCGGGGAGCTGTTTTTT	CASTKWENTGELFF
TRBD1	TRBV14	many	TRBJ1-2	TGTGCCAGCAGCCCATTTGACAGGGGGGATGTTTCGTGGTATGGCTACACCTTC	CASSPFDRGDVSWYGYTF
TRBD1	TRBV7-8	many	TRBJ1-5	TGTGCCAGCAGCTTAGGAGTGACAGGGTCTTATCAGCCCCAGCATTTT	CASSLGVTGSYQPQHF
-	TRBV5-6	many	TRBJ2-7	TGTGCCAGCAGCGAGGAGCCGGCTGGGTTCTACGAGCAGTACTTC	CASSEEPAGFYEQYF
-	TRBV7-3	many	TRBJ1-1	TGTGCCAGCAGCTTATATCGGACAGAAAGTACTGAAGCTTTCTTT	CASSLYRTESTEAFF
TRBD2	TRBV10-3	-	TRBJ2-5	TGTGCCACAGCCTCTAGCAGCGGGGGAGCGCAAGAGACCCAGTACTTC	CATASSSGGAQETQYF
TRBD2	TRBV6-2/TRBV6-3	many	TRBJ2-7	TGTGCCAGCAGTTTACCCGGGACTAGCGGGAGTTACGAGCAGTACTTC	CASSLPGTSGSYEQYF
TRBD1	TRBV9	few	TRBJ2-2	TGTGCCAGCCAGGGACAGCTTAACACCGGGGAGCTGTTTTTT	CASQGQLNTGELFF
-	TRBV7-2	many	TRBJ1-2	TGTGCCAGCAGCTTACCCGCCGGCTATGGCTACACCTTC	CASSLPAGYGYTF
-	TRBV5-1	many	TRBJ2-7	TGCGCCAGCAGCTCAGACAGGCCCACCTACGAGCAGTACTTC	CASSSDRPTYEQYF
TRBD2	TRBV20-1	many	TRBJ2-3	TGCAGTGCTCCTAACCTTCGGACTAGCGGGAGTCGAACAGATACGCAGTATTTT	CSAPNLRTSGSRTDTQYF
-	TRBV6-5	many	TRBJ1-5	TGTGCCAGCAGCTACACAGCTAATAGCAATCAGCCCCAGCATTTT	CASSYTANSNQPQHF
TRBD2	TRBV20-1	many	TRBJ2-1	TGCAGTGCAAGGACTAGAACCTACAATGAGCAGTTCTTC	CSARTRTYNEQFF